The 31 T cell receptor beta chains below all came from one sample that was sequenced in a study of identical twins. TCRdb recomputed calls from the 5' RACE reads with MiXCR, one row per CDR3 protein. The table includes 400,000 to 550,000 distinct CDR3 sequences, 20% to 30% detected once. This sample also belongs to another study, concerning T cells expressing NK-cell markers.

Sequencing was performed on CD4+ T cells sorted from blood. These receptors originate from a woman aged 18 to 35 in good health.

This clonotype has only a few counts. The gene calls are TRBV2 and TRBJ2-4; D not certain. Germline CDR1 reads SNHLY; CDR2 reads FYNNEI. Trimming stripped 4 bases from V and 14 bases from J, with 15 bases between. The CDR3 is 12 residues long. The CDR3 DNA sequence: TGTGCCAGCAGTGGGGTAGGACCTCTCGAGTACTTC. Encoded protein: CASSGVGPLEYF.

This clonotype was seen a few times. This chain connects TRBV10-3 to TRBJ1-1; 12 nucleotides match TRBD1. V shed 6 bases and J 8 bases; nucleotides not matched to a gene: 7. The CDR3 spans 14 residues. Germline CDR1 ENHRY, CDR2 SYGVKD. The CDR3 coding sequence is TGTGCCATCAGGGGACAGGGGGCGATGTCGGAAGCTTTCTTT. Amino acid sequence: CAIRGQGAMSEAFF.

This clonotype was seen a few times. This chain joins TRBV4-3 and TRBJ1-4; D is perhaps TRBD1 (5 bases). V dropped 0 bases and J dropped 7 bases, with 18 bases sitting between them. This CDR3 contains 17 residues. Per the germline V gene, CDR1 is LGHNA and CDR2 is YSLEER. CDR3 nucleotide sequence: TGCGCCAGCAGCCAAGAGTTTGTCCGGGACCCCACTGAAAAACTGTTTTTT. Encoded protein: CASSQEFVRDPTEKLFF.

This chain connects TRBV25-1 to TRBJ2-5; TRBD2 matches 9 bases. Germline trimming cut 6 bases from V and 5 bases from J; bases unmatched to any gene: 7. Per germline, CDR1 MGHDK and CDR2 SYGVNS. This CDR3 is built from 14 residues. The CDR3 loop reads CASSAGGGTETQYF. CDR3 sequence (DNA): TGTGCCAGCAGCGCGGGAGGGGGAACGGAGACCCAGTACTTC.

The gene calls are TRBV20-1 and TRBJ2-7, with D perhaps TRBD1 or TRBD2 (5 bases each). Trimming stripped 2 bases from V and 2 bases from J, with 10 bases between. The CDR3 runs 13 residues. In germline, CDR1 is DFQATT, CDR2 SNEGSKA (reference sequence). The CDR3 region is CSARFQGAYEQYF. The CDR3 nucleotides are TGCAGTGCTAGATTCCAGGGAGCCTACGAGCAGTACTTC.

This clonotype was seen more than once but under ten times. The chain couples TRBV5-1 to TRBJ1-1; D perhaps matches TRBD1 (5 bases). V was clipped by 6 bases and J by 4 bases, with 19 bases between them. The CDR3 is made up of 15 amino acids. Germline values: CDR1 SGHRS, CDR2 YFSETQ. In nucleotides, the CDR3 is TGCGCCAGCACCGCCTCGGGGGTATCTGGCACTGAAGCTTTCTTT. Protein product: CASTASGVSGTEAFF. The complete variable domain, with remaining parts taken from reference TRBV5-1 and TRBJ1-1, reads KAGVTQTPRYLIKTRGQQVTLSCSPISGHRSVSWYQQTPGQGLQFLFEYFSETQRNKGNFPGRFSGRQFSNSRSEMNVSTLELGDSALYLCASTASGVSGTEAFFGQGTRLTVV.

This sequence joins TRBV3-1 and TRBJ1-2, with 10 bases lining up with TRBD1. The V gene end was trimmed by 4 bases and the J gene end by 7 bases; junction bases not matched to a gene: 9. This CDR3 has 15 residues. CDR1 and CDR2 from the germline V gene are LGHDT and YNNKEL (reference sequence). CDR3 in amino acids: CASSLWGQGKGGYTF. The CDR3 DNA sequence: TGTGCCAGCAGCCTTTGGGGACAGGGGAAAGGTGGCTACACCTTC.

The chain uses TRBV5-6 and TRBJ2-5; 7 bases match TRBD1. V lost 0 bases, J lost 6 bases, and 5 bases stayed unmatched. Germline assignment: CDR1 SGHDT and CDR2 YYEEEE. The CDR3 is made up of 14 amino acids. CDR3 residues: CASSLGQGRKTQYF. CDR3 in DNA: TGTGCCAGCAGCTTGGGACAGGGAAGAAAGACCCAGTACTTC.

The chain employs TRBV5-1 and TRBJ1-1; 7 bases are shared with TRBD1. V gave up 3 bases and J gave up 8 bases; unmatched junction bases: 7. The V gene's germline CDR1 is SGHRS and CDR2 YFSETQ. This CDR3 is built from 13 residues. The CDR3: CASSSLLDREAFF. The CDR3 bases are TGCGCCAGCAGCTCTCTCTTGGACAGGGAAGCTTTCTTT.

The chain links TRBV24-1 to TRBJ1-2; no clear D gene. Germline CDR1 is KGHDR and CDR2 is SFDVKD. The CDR3 covers 13 residues. Trimming cost V 3 bases and J 8 bases, with 12 bases left between them. The DNA of the CDR3 is TGTGCCACCAGTGATCGTCCATTTAGCGGCTACACCTTC. Translated, it gives CATSDRPFSGYTF.

Here the CDR3 DNA reads TGTGCCAGCAGTTCCGTCATGAGGGGAAAGGGAGATACGCAGTATTTT. Protein product: CASSSVMRGKGDTQYF. J is TRBJ2-3 and V is TRBV27; D tentatively reads TRBD1 or TRBD2 (5 bases each). The CDR3 sequence is 16 residues long. Between the trimmed V and J ends, which lost 4 bases and 5 bases, there was a span of 19 bases. Germline CDR1 reads MNHEY; CDR2 reads SMNVEV (reference sequence).

In this sample, this clonotype turned up a few times. The chain has TRBV24-1 and TRBJ2-1; 10 bases align to TRBD1. The germline V gene has CDR1 KGHDR and CDR2 SFDVKD. V lost 8 bases and J lost 8; bases outside the gene matches: 8. The CDR3 has 14 amino acids. The CDR3 DNA follows: TGTGCCACCACCTCGGGACAGGGGAGCGATGAGCAGTTCTTC. Protein product: CATTSGQGSDEQFF.

V is TRBV7-2 and J is TRBJ2-3; TRBD2 aligns across 9 bases. J was trimmed by 2 bases and V by 7 bases; bases with no gene match: 13. CDR3 size: 17 residues. Germline V gene lookup returns CDR1 SGHTA and CDR2 FQGNSA. CDR3 in DNA: TGTGCCAGCATGCTTGGCCGTCTAGCGGGGCTCACAGATACGCAGTATTTT. Translated: CASMLGRLAGLTDTQYF.

This clonotype was counted at least ten times. V is TRBV4-2 and J is TRBJ2-1; D perhaps matches TRBD2 (6 bases). The V gene's germline CDR1 is LGHNA and CDR2 YNFKEQ. This CDR3 spans 15 amino acids. Trimming removed 0 bases from V and 7 bases from J, with 13 bases in between. CDR3 sequence: CASSQDYHGGNEQFF. DNA of the CDR3: TGTGCCAGCAGCCAAGATTATCATGGGGGGAATGAGCAGTTCTTC.

This clonotype was found a few times. V gene TRBV5-1 combines with J gene TRBJ1-2; D remains ambiguous. V lost 7 bases, J lost 5 bases, and 15 bases lay in between. CDR3 length: 13 residues. Looked up from germline, CDR1 is SGHRS and CDR2 is YFSETQ. Here the CDR3 reads CASSERGEYGYTF. CDR3 DNA sequence: TGCGCCAGCTCGGAACGGGGAGAATATGGCTACACCTTC.

This clonotype was picked up a small number of times. V is TRBV6-2 or TRBV6-3 and J is TRBJ1-2, with 11 bases fitting TRBD1. CDR3 length: 13 amino acids. From germline, CDR1 is MNHEY and CDR2 SVGEGT. V was clipped by 11 bases and J by 6 bases; unmatched bases: 8. Here the CDR3 reads CAGMDRGRNGYTF. Here the CDR3 DNA reads TGTGCCGGAATGGACAGGGGGCGAAATGGCTACACCTTC.

The chain combines TRBV12-3 or TRBV12-4 with TRBJ2-3; 11 bases line up with TRBD2. The CDR3 length is 16 residues. The V and J ends lost 6 bases and 4 bases, in that order; junction bases with no gene match: 9. In DNA form, the CDR3 reads TGTGCCAGCAGCTCTACTAGCGGGGGTTGGGCAGATACGCAGTATTTT. Amino acids: CASSSTSGGWADTQYF.

This clonotype was seen repeatedly, ten times or more. This chain uses TRBV5-1 with TRBJ2-1, with D perhaps being TRBD1 or TRBD2 (6 bases each). V lost 4 bases and J 2 bases, leaving 28 bases between the germline ends. This CDR3 has 20 residues. Germline V gene data show CDR1 as SGHRS and CDR2 as YFSETQ. CDR3 coding DNA: TGCGCCAGCAGCGCCCGCGTAGCCAGGGGACCAACTAGCCCCTACAATGAGCAGTTCTTC. It codes for CASSARVARGPTSPYNEQFF.

This clonotype has a handful of counts. The genes are TRBV12-3 or TRBV12-4 and TRBJ1-5, with D unclear. This CDR3 comprises 12 residues. V lost 6 bases and J lost 6, with 9 bases in between. Here the CDR3 DNA reads TGTGCCAGCAGCGGAACGGCTCAGCCCCAGCATTTT. Amino acid sequence: CASSGTAQPQHF.

This clonotype showed up just a few times. The chain employs TRBV20-1 and TRBJ1-2; no clear D gene. The germline V gene encodes CDR1 DFQATT and CDR2 SNEGSKA (reference sequence). The CDR3 extends over 13 amino acids. The V and J ends lost 2 bases and 2 bases respectively, with 9 bases between them. CDR3 coding DNA: TGCAGTGCTAGAACGGACGGGAACTATGGCTACACCTTC. Translated: CSARTDGNYGYTF.

This clonotype was seen a few times. The chain carries TRBV5-5 and TRBJ2-7; D ambiguous. V was cut by 4 bases and J by 4 bases, with 12 bases left in between. CDR1 SGHKS and CDR2 YYEKEE come from the germline V gene (reference sequence). This CDR3 is 13 amino acids long. CDR3 sequence (DNA): TGTGCCAGCAGCAATGGTGGGGAATACGAGCAGTACTTC. Protein sequence: CASSNGGEYEQYF.

This rearrangement joins TRBV18 to TRBJ1-5; TRBD1 matches 8 bases. J gave up 7 bases and V 6 bases, and 5 bases lay outside the gene matches. Germline assignment: CDR1 KGHSH and CDR2 LQKENI. The CDR3 covers 13 residues. In nucleotides, the CDR3 is TGTGCCAGCTCCGACAGGGGTCACCAGCCCCAGCATTTT. This codes for CASSDRGHQPQHF.

This clonotype occurred a few times. DNA for the CDR3: TGTGCCAGCAGTCGGGACAGGGGGGCGAGTGAGCAGTACTTC. As protein: CASSRDRGASEQYF. The rearrangement links TRBV2 to TRBJ2-7; 11 bases are shared with TRBD1. The CDR3 sequence is 14 residues long. From germline, CDR1 is SNHLY and CDR2 FYNNEI. V shed 5 bases, J shed 7 bases, and the junction held 7 bases outside the gene matches.

This chain uses TRBV7-2 with TRBJ2-1; D is uncertain. CDR1 is SGHTA and CDR2 is FQGNSA in the germline V gene. V dropped 2 bases and J dropped 8 bases, with 10 bases sitting between them. The CDR3 has 13 amino acids. CDR3 in amino acids: CASSLYEKDEQFF. In DNA, the CDR3 is TGTGCCAGCAGCTTATACGAGAAGGATGAGCAGTTCTTC.

The chain recombines TRBV6-1 with TRBJ2-1, with D possibly being TRBD2 (6 bases). The V and J ends lost 7 bases and 3 bases respectively, with 16 bases between them. The CDR3 extends over 15 amino acids. The germline V gene encodes CDR1 MNHNS and CDR2 SASEGT. The CDR3 is CASTRRWDFYNEQFF. CDR3 nucleotide sequence: TGTGCCAGCACCCGGAGATGGGACTTCTACAATGAGCAGTTCTTC.

This sequence joins TRBV7-2 and TRBJ2-3; 8 bases fit TRBD2. The CDR3 consists of 15 residues. CDR1 is SGHTA, CDR2 FQGNSA, per germline. Germline trimming cut 5 bases from V and 2 bases from J; bases unmatched to any gene: 6. The CDR3: CASSAAGAITDTQYF. CDR3 coding DNA: TGTGCCAGCAGCGCAGCGGGGGCCATCACAGATACGCAGTATTTT.

This clonotype was counted between two and nine times. J is TRBJ2-2 and V is TRBV7-8; D might be TRBD2 (7 bases). CDR1 SGHVS and CDR2 FQNEAQ come from the germline V gene. The CDR3 length is 16 residues. V was clipped by 2 bases and J by 3 bases, with 13 bases between them. CDR3 protein: CASSLITGGDTGELFF. The CDR3 nucleotides read TGTGCCAGCAGCTTAATTACGGGGGGCGACACCGGGGAGCTGTTTTTT.

This clonotype turned up a few times. The chain combines TRBV12-3 or TRBV12-4 with TRBJ1-4; no definite D call. The CDR3 loop spans 11 amino acids. V was shortened by 5 bases and J by 11 bases, with 9 bases between the two germline ends. The CDR3 region is CASSPTRKLFF. In nucleotides, the CDR3 is TGTGCCAGCAGTCCAACCCGGAAACTGTTTTTT.

The rearrangement joins TRBV7-2 to TRBJ2-1; D possibly matches TRBD1 or TRBD2 (5 bases each). The V end was cut by 8 bases, the J end by 10 bases, with 9 bases between. CDR1 is SGHTA and CDR2 is FQGNSA in the germline V gene. There are 10 residues in the CDR3. The CDR3 region is CASGRDEQFF. As DNA, the CDR3 is TGTGCCAGCGGCCGGGACGAGCAGTTCTTC.

This clonotype was found a few times. The gene calls are TRBV20-1 and TRBJ2-7; D gene unclear. Trimming removed 0 bases at V and 8 bases at J, with 11 bases between. CDR1 is DFQATT and CDR2 is SNEGSKA in the germline V gene (reference sequence). The CDR3 runs 12 residues. The CDR3 loop is CSARDKETQQYF. CDR3 sequence (DNA): TGCAGTGCTAGAGACAAGGAGACTCAGCAGTACTTC.

The V call is TRBV2, the J call TRBJ2-2, with D perhaps matching TRBD1 (5 bases). This CDR3 is built from 13 residues. Germline V gene sequence: CDR1 SNHLY, CDR2 FYNNEI. Trimming removed 6 bases from V and 4 bases from J, with 9 bases in between. In DNA form, the CDR3 reads TGTGCCAGCAGCAGGGAAACCACCGGGGAGCTGTTTTTT. Translated: CASSRETTGELFF.